This TCR beta chain was recorded in a study of technical replicates of blood from a handful of donors. Here immunoSEQ multiplex PCR was the method, and the copy in TCRdb shows in-frame clones only, minus some. The sample includes almost 65,000 clones, approximately 83% of them seen just once. This clone was recorded once. This clonotype was sampled from a human donor in good health. Some clones in this sample may be carry-over from other donors' samples. The sequenced sample consisted of PBMCs.

CDR3 coding DNA: TGTGCCAGCAGTGAATGGGGGGGGGAGCAGTACTTC. This encodes CASSEWGGEQYF. The gene calls are TRBV2 and TRBJ2-7; 7 bases are a match to TRBD2. Losses at the gene ends were 2 bases for V and 7 bases for J; bases not matched to a gene: 2. The CDR3 extends over 12 amino acids. Germline-derived CDR1 and CDR2 are SNHLY and FYNNEI.